This T cell receptor (beta chain) was captured by sequencing in a study of CD4+ T cells in melanoma. Study-wide findings and caveats: A reported correlation linked neoantigen-specific CD4+ T cells to CD8+, macrophage and B cell function. In melanoma, neoantigen-specific CD4+ T cells reportedly differed in differentiation state.

Only in-frame clones appear in the TCRdb table, and some are missing; sequencing was by immunoSEQ multiplex PCR. The sample shows tens of thousands of clones, roughly two thirds of them seen only once. In this sample, this clone turned up a few times. The antigen is not known. V lost 0 bases and J lost 4; bases outside the gene matches: 6. CDR3 length: 15 amino acids. Germline CDR1 and CDR2: SGDLS and YYNGEE. The sample was tumor tissue. This clonotype was obtained from a human donor with melanoma. The chain is built from TRBV9 and TRBJ1-2, with 7 bases lining up with TRBD1. CDR3 residues: CASSVDDREIYGYTF. In DNA form, the CDR3 reads TGTGCCAGCAGCGTAGACGACAGGGAAATCTATGGCTACACCTTC.